Listed below are T cell receptor beta chains from one sample, sequenced in a study of blood T cell repertoires in COVID-19. The assay was immunoSEQ multiplex PCR, and TCRdb's table has in-frame clones only and misses some. This sample has approximately 180,000 clones; around nine tenths occur once, and the top ten carry 6%. Sequenced material: peripheral blood. These receptors originate from a man aged 40-50 years with active or convalescent COVID-19. CDR3s include the opening cysteine and the closing phenylalanine or tryptophan. The D gene is left open where the match is weak. A clone size is listed for some rows: how often the clone was seen (once, few, many), or a class if it is expanded.

TRBJ2-2	once	TRBD2	TRBV11-3	CASSWTSGKGGTGELFF	TGTGCCAGCAGCTGGACTAGCGGGAAAGGGGGGACCGGGGAGCTGTTTTTT
TRBJ1-6	NA	TRBD1	TRBV28	CASSLRQGYNSPLHF	TGTGCCAGCAGTTTGAGACAGGGGTATAATTCACCCCTCCACTTT
TRBJ1-5	NA	TRBD1	TRBV15	CATSPRDREVQPQHF	TGTGCCACCAGCCCTAGGGACAGGGAGGTTCAGCCCCAGCATTTT
TRBJ2-7	once	NA	TRBV7-2	CASRAGSVQYF	TGTGCCAGCAGGGCAGGCTCAGTGCAGTACTTC
TRBJ1-4	NA	TRBD1	TRBV28	CASSFGQGEKLFF	TGTGCCAGCAGCTTCGGACAGGGTGAAAAACTGTTTTTT
TRBJ1-6	NA	NA	TRBV6-5	CASSLWGGNSPLHF	TGTGCCAGCAGTTTGTGGGGAGGGAATTCACCCCTCCACTTT
TRBJ1-1	NA	NA	TRBV6-5	CASSYAGMNTEAFF	TGTGCCAGCAGTTACGCAGGGATGAACACTGAAGCTTTCTTT
TRBJ1-5	NA	NA	TRBV2	CASSDQYQPQHF	TGTGCCAGCAGTGACCAATATCAGCCCCAGCATTTT
TRBJ1-6	NA	NA	TRBV4-1	CASSQEVSLSPLHF	TGCGCCAGCAGCCAAGAGGTGAGCCTGTCACCCCTCCACTTT
TRBJ2-7	NA	NA	TRBV12-3/TRBV12-4	CASSFAQGYEQYF	TGTGCCAGCAGTTTTGCACAGGGCTACGAGCAGTACTTC
TRBJ1-2	NA	NA	TRBV4-2	CASSQDIQGLGNGYTF	TGTGCCAGCAGCCAAGACATCCAGGGGCTTGGTAATGGCTACACCTTC
TRBJ1-2	NA	NA	TRBV5-6	CASSRDMVGYGYTF	TGTGCCAGCAGTCGCGATATGGTTGGCTATGGCTACACCTTC
TRBJ1-3	NA	NA	TRBV7-2	CASSLAGGSSGNTIYF	TGTGCCAGCAGCTTAGCTGGCGGGAGCTCTGGAAACACCATATATTTT
TRBJ2-2	NA	NA	TRBV27	CASSRLGQRTGELFF	TGTGCCAGCAGTCGACTGGGGCAGAGAACCGGGGAGCTGTTTTTT
TRBJ2-2	NA	TRBD1	TRBV3-1/TRBV3-2	CASSQVGQGGRELFF	TGTGCCAGCAGCCAAGTGGGACAGGGAGGCAGGGAGCTGTTTTTT
TRBJ2-5	NA	TRBD2	TRBV5-1	CASSLSTGGRVETQYF	TGCGCCAGCAGCTTGTCAACCGGCGGGAGGGTGGAGACCCAGTACTTC
TRBJ2-5	NA	NA	TRBV12-3/TRBV12-4	CASRRDLRETQYF	TGTGCCAGCAGGCGGGACCTCAGGGAGACCCAGTACTTC
TRBJ1-5	NA	NA	TRBV19	CASRGLFNQPQHF	TGTGCCAGTAGGGGACTTTTCAATCAGCCCCAGCATTTT
TRBJ2-2	NA	NA	TRBV11-2	CASSSSLLGAGELFF	TGTGCCAGCAGCTCTTCCTTGCTAGGCGCCGGGGAGCTGTTTTTT
TRBJ2-3	NA	NA	TRBV5-6	CASRWTLTAQATQYF	TGTGCCAGCAGATGGACACTTACGGCTCAAGCTACGCAGTATTTT
TRBJ1-2	NA	TRBD1	TRBV6-5	CASSYSSTGGYGYTF	TGTGCCAGCAGTTACTCGAGTACAGGGGGTTATGGCTACACCTTC
TRBJ2-3	NA	TRBD2	TRBV5-4	CASREGLAGPQDTQYF	TGTGCCAGCAGGGAAGGACTAGCGGGACCTCAGGATACGCAGTATTTT